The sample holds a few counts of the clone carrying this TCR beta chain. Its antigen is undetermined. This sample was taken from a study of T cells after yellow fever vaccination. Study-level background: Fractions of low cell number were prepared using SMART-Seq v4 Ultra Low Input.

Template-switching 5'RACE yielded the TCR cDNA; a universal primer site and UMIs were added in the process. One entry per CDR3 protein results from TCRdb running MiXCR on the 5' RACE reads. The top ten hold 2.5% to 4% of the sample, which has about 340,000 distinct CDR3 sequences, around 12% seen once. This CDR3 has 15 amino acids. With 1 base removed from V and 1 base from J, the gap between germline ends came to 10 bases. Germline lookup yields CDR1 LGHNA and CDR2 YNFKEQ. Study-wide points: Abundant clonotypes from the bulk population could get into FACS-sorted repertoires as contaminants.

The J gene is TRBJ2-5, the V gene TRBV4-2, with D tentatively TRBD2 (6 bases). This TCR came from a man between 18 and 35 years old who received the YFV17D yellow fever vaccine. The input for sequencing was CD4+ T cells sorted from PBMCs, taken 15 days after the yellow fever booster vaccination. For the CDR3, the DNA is TGTGCCAGCAGCCAAGTATCGGAGGGCCAAGAGACCCAGTACTTC. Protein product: CASSQVSEGQETQYF.